This T cell receptor (beta chain) derives from a study of T-cell reconstitution after alpha-beta-depleted transplantation in children. Notes on the study in general: Most T-cell counts and diversity one year after the transplant came from T cells that were newly produced. Roughly two months post-transplant, alpha-beta T cells reportedly originated from several hundred graft clones that had expanded.

This clonotype was seen many times. The target antigen is unknown. Researchers prepared the TCRbeta library using unique molecular identifiers, the study reports. MiXCR, applied by TCRdb to the PCR reads, yields one record per CDR3 protein. Here the sample spans 600,000 or so distinct CDR3 sequences, 20% to 25% being singletons. Germline V gene data show CDR1 as DFQATT and CDR2 as SNEGSKA (reference sequence). The CDR3 length is 16 residues. The V end lost 1 base, the J end lost 0 bases, and 13 bases lay between the germline ends. The sequence derives from a boy younger than two who had a stem cell transplant for acute myeloid leukemia, so the T cells may come from the graft donor. The chain joins TRBV20-1 to TRBJ2-1, with D possibly called TRBD1 or TRBD2 (6 bases each). Material: PBMCs, mostly from graft donor cells, obtained 360 days after TCRalphabeta/CD19-depleted stem cell transplant. The CDR3 protein is CSARAPGASSYNEQFF. In nucleotides, the CDR3 is TGCAGTGCTAGAGCTCCGGGGGCGAGCTCCTACAATGAGCAGTTCTTC.